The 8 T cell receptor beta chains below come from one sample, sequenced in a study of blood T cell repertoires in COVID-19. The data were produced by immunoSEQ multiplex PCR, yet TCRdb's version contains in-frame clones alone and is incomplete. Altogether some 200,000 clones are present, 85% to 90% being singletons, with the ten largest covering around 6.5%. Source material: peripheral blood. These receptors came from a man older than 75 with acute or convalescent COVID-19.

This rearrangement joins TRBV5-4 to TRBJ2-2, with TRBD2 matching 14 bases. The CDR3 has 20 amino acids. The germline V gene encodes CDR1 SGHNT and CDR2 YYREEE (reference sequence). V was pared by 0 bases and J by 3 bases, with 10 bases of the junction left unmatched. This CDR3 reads CASSLGAGWGLAGDTGELFF. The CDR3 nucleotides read TGTGCCAGCAGCTTGGGGGCAGGGTGGGGACTAGCGGGAGACACCGGGGAGCTGTTTTTT.

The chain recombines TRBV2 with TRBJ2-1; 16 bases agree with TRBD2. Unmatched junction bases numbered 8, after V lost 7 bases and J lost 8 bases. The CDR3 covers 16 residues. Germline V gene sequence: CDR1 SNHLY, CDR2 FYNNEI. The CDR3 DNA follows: TGTGCCAGCAACCCGGGACTAGCGGGAGGGGGCGATGAGCAGTTCTTC. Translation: CASNPGLAGGGDEQFF.

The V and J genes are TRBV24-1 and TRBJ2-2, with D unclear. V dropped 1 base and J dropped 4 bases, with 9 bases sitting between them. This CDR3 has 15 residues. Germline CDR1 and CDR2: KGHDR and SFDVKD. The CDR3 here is CATSDFTASTGELFF. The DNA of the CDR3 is TGTGCCACCAGTGATTTTACAGCCTCCACCGGGGAGCTGTTTTTT.

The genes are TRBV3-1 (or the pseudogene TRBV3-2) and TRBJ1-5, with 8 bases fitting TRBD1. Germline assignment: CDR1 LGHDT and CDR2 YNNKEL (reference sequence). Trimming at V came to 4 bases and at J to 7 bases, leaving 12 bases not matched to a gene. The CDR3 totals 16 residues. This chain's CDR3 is CASSLGGQGARQPQHF. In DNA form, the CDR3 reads TGTGCCAGCAGCCTCGGGGGCCAGGGGGCAAGGCAGCCCCAGCATTTT.

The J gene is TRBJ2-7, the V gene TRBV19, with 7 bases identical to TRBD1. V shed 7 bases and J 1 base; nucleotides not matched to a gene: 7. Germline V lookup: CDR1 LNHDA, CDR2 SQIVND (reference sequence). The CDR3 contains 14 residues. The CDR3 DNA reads TGTGCCAGTACTTCCGGGACAGCATCCTACGAGCAGTACTTC. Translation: CASTSGTASYEQYF.

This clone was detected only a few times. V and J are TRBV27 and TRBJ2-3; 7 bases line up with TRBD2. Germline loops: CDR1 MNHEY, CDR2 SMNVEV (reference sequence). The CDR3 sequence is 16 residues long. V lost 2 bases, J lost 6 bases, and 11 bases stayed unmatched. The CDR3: CASSLKLAPRRDTQYF. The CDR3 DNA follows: TGTGCCAGCAGTTTAAAACTAGCGCCCCGGCGGGATACGCAGTATTTT.

CDR3 residues: CASSGTGGYEQYF. The CDR3 DNA follows: TGCGCCAGCTCCGGGACAGGGGGCTACGAGCAGTACTTC. V is TRBV10-1 and J is TRBJ2-7; TRBD1 matches 11 bases. The germline V gene has CDR1 WNHNN and CDR2 SYGVQD (reference sequence). With V trimmed by 8 bases and J by 3 bases, 3 bases remained unmatched. CDR3 length equals 13 residues.

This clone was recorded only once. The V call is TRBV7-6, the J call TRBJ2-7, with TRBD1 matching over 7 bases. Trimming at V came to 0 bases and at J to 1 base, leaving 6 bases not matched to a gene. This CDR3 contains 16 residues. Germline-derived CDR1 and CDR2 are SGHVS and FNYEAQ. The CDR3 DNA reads TGTGCCAGCAGCTTAGCCCGACAGGGAAGGTCCTACGAGCAGTACGTC. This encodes CASSLARQGRSYEQYV.